The present T cell receptor (beta chain) was sequenced within a study of blood T cell repertoires in COVID-19. Study-wide background: Italy, Spain and the United States were the sources of the convalescent and acute COVID-19 samples. T cells, B-cell-depleted T cells, or PBMCs provided the cDNA or gDNA that served as material.

In its sample, this clone was seen a few times. Original methodology: Reference gene primer amplification yielded estimated nucleated cell counts. Generated by immunoSEQ multiplex PCR, the TCRdb table keeps only in-frame clones and is missing some. D and trimming were read from the DNA, whereas the V and J calls and clone size are those reported in that table. The sample shows nearly 95,000 clones, around 87% of them seen only once. The V segment lost 5 bases and the J segment 6 bases; nucleotides outside the gene matches: 9. The CDR3 is 15 residues long. Germline loops: CDR1 SEHNR, CDR2 FQNEAQ (reference sequence).

Sequenced input: peripheral blood. V gene TRBV7-9 combines with J gene TRBJ1-2; 10 nucleotides match TRBD1. The TCR was taken from an elderly woman with acute or convalescent COVID-19. The CDR3 DNA reads as TGTGCCAGCAGCGGTGACAGGGGGCTAGGTGATGGCTACACCTTC. It codes for CASSGDRGLGDGYTF.